The 32 T cell receptor beta chains below come from one sample, sequenced in a study of blood T cell repertoires in COVID-19. The data were produced by immunoSEQ multiplex PCR, yet TCRdb's version contains in-frame clones alone and is incomplete. The profile shows fewer than 30,000 clones, around nine tenths of them singletons. Input material: peripheral blood. All receptors come from a man aged 45-65 years with active COVID-19.

The chain carries TRBV7-8 and TRBJ2-7; perhaps TRBD2 as D (5 bases). Trimming shortened V by 7 bases and J by 12 bases, and 19 bases separated the two germline ends. CDR1 is SGHVS and CDR2 is FQNEAQ in the germline V gene. The CDR3 has 12 residues. CDR3 protein: CASTLGAEGRYF. CDR3 DNA: TGTGCCAGCACCCTCGGAGCGGAAGGGCGGTACTTC.

The chain recombines TRBV19 with TRBJ2-7; tentatively, D is TRBD1 (6 bases). Germline V lookup: CDR1 LNHDA, CDR2 SQIVND (reference sequence). The CDR3 spans 14 residues. Trimming cost V 3 bases and J 6 bases, with 15 bases left between them. The CDR3 region has the DNA TGTGCCAGTAGTATTGGGGCCGGGACAACCGAGCAGTACTTC. Its protein product is CASSIGAGTTEQYF.

The V gene is TRBV11-2, the J gene TRBJ2-5; no definite D call. V dropped 4 bases and J dropped 5 bases, with 14 bases sitting between them. This CDR3 contains 14 residues. The germline CDR1 and CDR2 sequences are SGHAT and FQNNGV. The CDR3 spells CASSSLRLPETQYF. DNA for the CDR3: TGTGCCAGCAGCTCTCTGAGACTCCCCGAGACCCAGTACTTC.

The chain combines TRBV9 with TRBJ1-5, with D perhaps TRBD1 (5 bases). V lost 0 bases to trimming and J lost 7 bases, with 8 bases between them. Germline lookup yields CDR1 SGDLS and CDR2 YYNGEE. This CDR3 is 13 amino acids long. The CDR3 DNA reads TGTGCCAGCAGCGTAGAGGAGGGGCAGCCCCAGCATTTT. Its protein product is CASSVEEGQPQHF.

The chain carries TRBV5-1 and TRBJ1-1; 8 bases match TRBD1. This CDR3 contains 15 residues. V lost 0 bases, J lost 4 bases, and 5 bases stayed unmatched. CDR1 and CDR2 (germline): SGHRS, YFSETQ. CDR3 nucleotides: TGCGCCAGCAGCTTGGTGGACAGGGATCTCACTGAAGCTTTCTTT. Translating gives CASSLVDRDLTEAFF. Variable domain in full (rest from reference TRBV5-1 and TRBJ1-1): KAGVTQTPRYLIKTRGQQVTLSCSPISGHRSVSWYQQTPGQGLQFLFEYFSETQRNKGNFPGRFSGRQFSNSRSEMNVSTLELGDSALYLCASSLVDRDLTEAFFGQGTRLTVV.

The chain links TRBV27 to TRBJ2-7, with D perhaps matching TRBD2 (5 bases). The CDR3 has 13 amino acids. Germline V lookup: CDR1 MNHEY, CDR2 SMNVEV (reference sequence). V was clipped by 7 bases and J by 4 bases, with 14 bases between them. The CDR3 nucleotides are TGTGCCAGCACCCCCTCACTAGGATACGAGCAGTACTTC. Translation: CASTPSLGYEQYF.

The rearrangement joins TRBV4-2 to TRBJ2-1, with TRBD1 matching 12 bases. This CDR3 has 22 residues. From germline, CDR1 is LGHNA and CDR2 YNFKEQ. The V segment lost 0 bases and the J segment 0 bases; nucleotides outside the gene matches: 15. The CDR3 DNA reads TGTGCCAGCAGCCAAGATTTCCGGGACAGGGGGCGTAAGCGGAGCTCCTACAATGAGCAGTTCTTC. This gives the protein CASSQDFRDRGRKRSSYNEQFF.

The chain is built from TRBV30 and TRBJ1-4, with 7 bases matching TRBD1. With 4 bases clipped from V and 8 bases from J, the junction kept 7 bases outside the gene matches. Germline assignment: CDR1 GTSNPN and CDR2 SVGIG (reference sequence). The CDR3 runs 13 residues. The CDR3 sequence: CAWNPTGSEKLFF. In nucleotides, the CDR3 is TGTGCCTGGAATCCGACAGGGAGCGAAAAACTGTTTTTT. The full variable domain, in which reference TRBV30 and TRBJ1-4 provide the parts outside the CDR3, is SQTIHQWPATLVQPVGSPLSLECTVEGTSNPNLYWYRQAAGRGLQLLFYSVGIGQISSEVPQNLSASRPQDRQFILSSKKLLLSDSGFYLCAWNPTGSEKLFFGSGTQLSVL.

The chain employs TRBV10-3 and TRBJ2-7; possible D gene TRBD2, 5 bases. The CDR3 runs 14 residues. From germline, CDR1 is ENHRY and CDR2 SYGVKD. Trimming left V 7 bases short and J 0 bases short, with 13 bases between. The DNA of the CDR3 is TGTGCCATCAATCGAGGGCAAAACTCCTACGAGCAGTACTTC. Its translation is CAINRGQNSYEQYF.

This clone appeared once. The chain is built from TRBV6-2 or TRBV6-3 and TRBJ1-1; a weak D match, TRBD1 (5 bases). The germline gives CDR1 MNHEY, CDR2 SVGEGT. The CDR3 is 18 amino acids. V gave up 6 bases and J gave up 1 base, with 24 bases separating them. CDR3 sequence: CASSPNPGRLNTNTEAFF. For the CDR3, the DNA is TGTGCCAGCAGCCCTAACCCAGGGAGGCTTAACACGAACACTGAAGCTTTCTTT.

The rearrangement links TRBV4-1 to TRBJ2-1, with D perhaps matching TRBD1 (5 bases). The V end lost 4 bases, the J end lost 0 bases, and 10 bases lay between the germline ends. The CDR3 sequence is 15 residues long. CDR1 is MGHRA and CDR2 is YSYEKL in the germline V gene. The CDR3 spells CASSRDSPSYNEQFF. The CDR3 nucleotides read TGCGCCAGCAGCCGCGACAGCCCCTCCTACAATGAGCAGTTCTTC.

The V gene is TRBV7-2, the J gene TRBJ2-2; TRBD1 aligns across 8 bases. From germline, CDR1 is SGHTA and CDR2 FQGNSA. V lost 3 bases, J lost 4 bases, and 10 bases stayed unmatched. This CDR3 is 17 amino acids long. CDR3 in amino acids: CASSFARGPMGTGELFF. The DNA of the CDR3 is TGTGCCAGCAGCTTCGCCAGGGGGCCCATGGGCACCGGGGAGCTGTTTTTT. The full variable domain, with the rest looked up from reference TRBV7-2 and TRBJ2-2, is GAGVSQSPSNKVTEKGKDVELRCDPISGHTALYWYRQSLGQGLEFLIYFQGNSAPDKSGLPSDRFSAERTGGSVSTLTIQRTQQEDSAVYLCASSFARGPMGTGELFFGEGSRLTVL.

The chain links TRBV9 to TRBJ2-2; D possibly corresponds to TRBD2 (5 bases). The CDR3 has 18 amino acids. The germline CDR1 and CDR2 sequences are SGDLS and YYNGEE. The V end lost 0 bases, the J end lost 2 bases, and 17 bases lay between the germline ends. CDR3 region: CASSVVGSRRSNTGELFF. The CDR3 coding sequence is TGTGCCAGCAGCGTAGTCGGTAGCAGGAGGTCTAACACCGGGGAGCTGTTTTTT.

V usage is TRBV28 and J usage is TRBJ2-1; 9 bases fit TRBD2. Trimming cost V 6 bases and J 4 bases; bases outside gene matches: 7. CDR1 and CDR2 (germline): MDHEN, SYDVKM. This CDR3 contains 15 residues. In DNA, the CDR3 is TGTGCCAGCAGAAAGTTGCGGGAGGGTTACAATGAGCAGTTCTTC. It yields the protein CASRKLREGYNEQFF.

Regarding this clone: The germline gene is not matched at one end of the junction; a read error may be the cause. The V gene is TRBV7-7, the J gene TRBJ2-1, with 11 bases identical to TRBD2. This CDR3 is built from 15 residues. From germline, CDR1 is SSHAT and CDR2 FNYEAQ (reference sequence). The CDR3 DNA follows: TGTGCTAGCAGCTTAGGGGTAGCGGGGGGGGACGAGCAGTTCTTC. This translates into CASSLGVAGGDEQFF. The full variable domain, completed using reference TRBV7-7 and TRBJ2-1, is GAGVSQSPRYKVTKRGQDVTLRCDPISSHATLYWYQQALGQGPEFLTYFNYEAQPDKSGLPSDRFSAERPEGSISTLTIQRTEQRDSAMYRCASSLGVAGGDEQFFGPGTRLTVL.

V usage is TRBV5-1 and J usage is TRBJ1-3, with TRBD1 matching over 10 bases. The CDR3 is 16 residues long. Looked up from germline, CDR1 is SGHRS and CDR2 is YFSETQ. V lost 4 bases to trimming and J lost 1 base; unmatched junction nucleotides: 5. The CDR3 DNA reads TGCGCCAGCAGCCCGGACAGGGGGGGATCTGGAAACACCATATATTTT. Translating it yields CASSPDRGGSGNTIYF.

The chain links TRBV29-1 to TRBJ1-2; the D is unclear. The CDR3 spans 13 residues. Germline CDR1 and CDR2: SQVTM and ANQGSEA. V dropped 7 bases and J dropped 4 bases, with 16 bases sitting between them. The DNA of the CDR3 is TGCAGCGCAAGAAGCGCCTATTCCTATGGCTACACCTTC. This codes for CSARSAYSYGYTF.

CDR3 bases: TGCGCCAGCAGCTTGGTACTAGACGGGGAGCTGTTTTTT. It translates to CASSLVLDGELFF. The chain carries TRBV5-1 and TRBJ2-2; D may be TRBD2 (5 bases). The CDR3 length is 13 residues. V lost 0 bases and J lost 7, with 7 bases in between. Looked up from germline, CDR1 is SGHRS and CDR2 is YFSETQ.

This rearrangement joins TRBV28 to TRBJ1-3, with D possibly matching TRBD1 (6 bases). The germline V gene has CDR1 MDHEN and CDR2 SYDVKM. The CDR3 has 15 amino acids. The germline V and J ends were trimmed by 4 bases and 2 bases, with 12 bases remaining between them. The CDR3 DNA reads as TGTGCCAGCAGTTCGGCGGGGGGCCCTGGAAACACCATATATTTT. Residues: CASSSAGGPGNTIYF.

This clone has a single count. V gene TRBV3-1 (or the pseudogene TRBV3-2) combines with J gene TRBJ2-1; 9 nucleotides agree with TRBD2. The CDR3 loop spans 16 amino acids. With V trimmed by 6 bases and J by 4 bases, 10 bases remained unmatched. Germline V lookup: CDR1 LGHDT, CDR2 YNNKEL (reference sequence). CDR3 DNA: TGTGCCAGCAGATCTCACGCGGGGGGGATGTACAATGAGCAGTTCTTC. Protein: CASRSHAGGMYNEQFF.

V and J are TRBV28 and TRBJ2-2, with TRBD2 as a possible D gene (5 bases). Germline V gene sequence: CDR1 MDHEN, CDR2 SYDVKM. V lost 3 bases to trimming and J lost 1 base, with 9 bases between them. The CDR3 covers 15 residues. This CDR3 reads CASSFSSRNTGELFF. The CDR3 coding sequence is TGTGCCAGCAGTTTTTCTAGCAGGAACACCGGGGAGCTGTTTTTT. Full variable domain (missing parts from reference TRBV28 and TRBJ2-2): DVKVTQSSRYLVKRTGEKVFLECVQDMDHENMFWYRQDPGLGLRLIYFSYDVKMKEKGDIPEGYSVSREKKERFSLILESASTNQTSMYLCASSFSSRNTGELFFGEGSRLTVL.

The chain combines TRBV7-2 with TRBJ2-7, with TRBD2 as a possible D gene (5 bases). Trimming took off 1 base at V and 3 bases at J, with 7 bases between the two ends. The germline V gene encodes CDR1 SGHTA and CDR2 FQGNSA. CDR3 length: 13 amino acids. The CDR3 nucleotides are TGTGCCAGCAGCTTAGGCCGGGACTACGAGCAGTACTTC. Protein: CASSLGRDYEQYF.

V usage is TRBV6-6 and J usage is TRBJ2-5, with 9 positions matching TRBD1. V trimming: 2 bases; J trimming: 5 bases; junction bases outside the gene matches: 6. The CDR3 contains 15 residues. CDR1 is MNHNY and CDR2 is SVGAGI in the germline V gene (reference sequence). In DNA, the CDR3 is TGTGCCAGCAGTTACACAGACAGGGGGTCGGAGACCCAGTACTTC. Protein product: CASSYTDRGSETQYF.

This CDR3 reads CASSKQGAGETQYF. The CDR3 nucleotides are TGTGCCAGCAGCAAACAGGGGGCAGGTGAGACCCAGTACTTC. The chain carries TRBV25-1 and TRBJ2-5; TRBD1 matches 9 bases. The germline V gene has CDR1 MGHDK and CDR2 SYGVNS. V lost 6 bases to trimming and J lost 5 bases; unmatched junction nucleotides: 7. The CDR3 contains 14 residues.

There are a few counts of this clone. Additional DNA sequences in this sample encode the identical CDR3. The rearrangement joins TRBV15 to TRBJ1-2, with D possibly being TRBD1 (5 bases). V was pared by 0 bases and J by 5 bases, with 13 bases between. The CDR3 contains 15 residues. In germline, CDR1 is LNHNV, CDR2 YYDKDF (reference sequence). The CDR3 reads CATSRDSQGSYGYTF. In DNA form, the CDR3 reads TGTGCCACCAGCAGAGATTCGCAGGGTAGTTATGGCTACACCTTC.

This sequence joins TRBV29-1 and TRBJ2-4; D is perhaps TRBD1 (6 bases). Trimming removed 7 bases at V and 5 bases at J, with 15 bases between. The germline V gene has CDR1 SQVTM and CDR2 ANQGSEA. The CDR3 is made up of 13 amino acids. This CDR3 is CSARWQGQNIQYF. CDR3 DNA: TGCAGCGCCCGTTGGCAGGGGCAAAACATTCAGTACTTC.

The genes are TRBV14 and TRBJ1-2; TRBD1 agrees at 7 bases. The junction had 19 bases not matched to a gene; V was cut back by 4 bases and J by 11 bases. The germline CDR1 and CDR2 sequences are SGHDN and FVKESK. This CDR3 has 16 amino acids. In DNA, the CDR3 is TGTGCCAGCAGCCCAAGGGTCGGTCTAGAACAGGGGAAATACACCTTC. Translating gives CASSPRVGLEQGKYTF.

The rearrangement links TRBV12-3 or TRBV12-4 to TRBJ2-7, with D possibly matching TRBD2 (6 bases). This CDR3 has 11 amino acids. V was shortened by 5 bases and J by 9 bases, with 11 bases between the two germline ends. The CDR3 reads CASSLGGRQYF. DNA for the CDR3: TGTGCCAGCAGTCTGGGAGGTCGGCAGTACTTC.

This clone came up a few times. The chain uses TRBV27 and TRBJ2-7; no firm D call. The CDR3 loop spans 14 amino acids. CDR1 MNHEY and CDR2 SMNVEV come from the germline V gene (reference sequence). Trimming took 8 bases from V and 2 from J, leaving 16 bases between them. CDR3 residues: CASGYQVSPYEQYF. CDR3 DNA: TGTGCCAGCGGATACCAGGTTTCGCCCTACGAGCAGTACTTC.

The genes are TRBV4-1 and TRBJ1-2; 9 positions agree with TRBD1. With V trimmed by 2 bases and J by 8 bases, 6 bases remained unmatched. Germline CDR1 MGHRA, CDR2 YSYEKL. The CDR3 is 14 amino acids. CDR3 protein: CASSQQGQGKGYTF. The CDR3 coding sequence is TGCGCCAGCAGCCAACAGGGACAGGGCAAAGGCTACACCTTC.

V and J are TRBV10-2 and TRBJ2-3; 8 bases line up with TRBD2. Trimming removed 6 bases from V and 3 bases from J; junction bases left unmatched: 5. The CDR3 is 14 amino acids. Germline V gene lookup returns CDR1 WSHSY and CDR2 SAAADI. The CDR3 nucleotides are TGCGCCAGCAGAGTAGCGGGACTTACAGATACGCAGTATTTT. Its translation is CASRVAGLTDTQYF.

This chain connects TRBV11-2 to TRBJ2-3; D uncertain. The germline V and J ends were trimmed by 5 bases and 7 bases, with 10 bases remaining between them. This CDR3 is 12 amino acids long. Germline CDR1 and CDR2: SGHAT and FQNNGV. CDR3 coding DNA: TGTGCCAGCAGCCCGACTCCTAATACGCAGTATTTT. This encodes CASSPTPNTQYF.